A single sample gave rise to the 14 T cell receptor beta chains below, sequenced in a study of blood T cell repertoires in COVID-19. Measured with immunoSEQ multiplex PCR; TCRdb has only the in-frame clones, and not every one. Of some 120,000 clones in the sample, less than 75% were seen once. Input material: peripheral blood. The origin of the receptors is a human donor with acute or convalescent COVID-19. The donor label of this sample is uncertain.

There are a few counts of this clone. The rearrangement uses TRBV30 and TRBJ2-3; TRBD1 matches at 7 bases. This CDR3 region has 14 residues. With 2 bases clipped from V and 2 bases from J, the junction kept 4 bases outside the gene matches. Germline V gives CDR1 GTSNPN, CDR2 SVGIG (reference sequence). The CDR3 bases are TGTGCCTGGAGTTCCGGGACAGTCACAGATACGCAGTATTTT. Its protein is CAWSSGTVTDTQYF. Full variable domain (missing parts from reference TRBV30 and TRBJ2-3): SQTIHQWPATLVQPVGSPLSLECTVEGTSNPNLYWYRQAAGRGLQLLFYSVGIGQISSEVPQNLSASRPQDRQFILSSKKLLLSDSGFYLCAWSSGTVTDTQYFGPGTRLTVL.

This clone was detected only a few times. The chain employs TRBV19 and TRBJ2-2; the D gene is possibly TRBD1 (5 bases). There are 12 residues in the CDR3. Looked up from germline, CDR1 is LNHDA and CDR2 is SQIVND (reference sequence). The ends were cut back, 11 bases at V and 9 bases at J, with 16 bases in the middle. CDR3 DNA sequence: TGTGCCTCAGGACAAACCCACCGGGAGCTGTTTTTT. Encoded protein: CASGQTHRELFF.

This clone was seen only a few times. This chain uses TRBV5-1 with TRBJ2-5, with a tentative D call TRBD1 (6 bases). The CDR3 runs to 17 residues. V lost 0 bases to trimming and J lost 4 bases, with 19 bases between them. Germline V CDR1 and CDR2: SGHRS, YFSETQ. The CDR3 is CASSLGDPGQEGETQYF. CDR3 coding DNA: TGCGCCAGCAGCTTGGGCGACCCGGGACAAGAGGGAGAGACCCAGTACTTC.

The V and J genes are TRBV6-5 and TRBJ2-3; 8 nucleotides match TRBD1. With V trimmed by 8 bases and J by 2 bases, 3 bases remained unmatched. CDR1 is MNHEY, CDR2 SVGAGI, per germline. This CDR3 is 13 amino acids long. CDR3 amino acids: CASWDRNTDTQYF. CDR3 bases: TGTGCCAGCTGGGACAGGAACACAGATACGCAGTATTTT.

The rearrangement links TRBV2 to TRBJ1-1, with 11 bases lining up with TRBD1. The V gene end was trimmed by 6 bases and the J gene end by 6 bases; junction bases not matched to a gene: 6. Germline V gene sequence: CDR1 SNHLY, CDR2 FYNNEI. The CDR3 sequence is 14 residues long. The CDR3 nucleotides are TGTGCCAGCAGGCGGGGACAGGGGGACGCTGAAGCTTTCTTT. Residues: CASRRGQGDAEAFF.

DNA of the CDR3: TGTGCCAGCAGCCCCCCCGTACTAGCAACTAATGAAAAACTGTTTTTT. This translates into CASSPPVLATNEKLFF. The V and J genes are TRBV4-2 and TRBJ1-4; D uncertain. In germline, CDR1 is LGHNA, CDR2 YNFKEQ. V lost 4 bases to trimming and J lost 0 bases, with 12 bases between them. The CDR3 has 16 amino acids.

The chain employs TRBV5-1 and TRBJ2-3; 11 nucleotides match TRBD1. Germline V gene sequence: CDR1 SGHRS, CDR2 YFSETQ. The CDR3 runs 15 residues. The trim removed 9 bases at V and 6 bases at J, leaving 12 bases unmatched. The CDR3 DNA reads TGCGCCACCGCGGACAGGGGGCATGGCATGGATACGCAGTATTTT. As protein: CATADRGHGMDTQYF.

This clone was found many times. The chain has TRBV24-1 and TRBJ1-5, with D perhaps TRBD1 (6 bases). The CDR3 extends over 14 amino acids. Germline V CDR1 and CDR2: KGHDR, SFDVKD. The V gene lost 5 bases and the J gene lost 7 bases, with 14 bases spanning the gap. DNA for the CDR3: TGTGCCACCAGTGGGACACTACAGGGACAGCCCCAGCATTTT. Translated: CATSGTLQGQPQHF.

This clone turned up a few times. The CDR3: CASSSALVREQFF. The CDR3 DNA reads TGTGCCAGCAGCTCCGCGCTAGTTAGGGAGCAGTTCTTC. This chain connects TRBV7-9 to TRBJ2-1; D unresolved. The CDR3 runs 13 residues. The germline CDR1 and CDR2 sequences are SEHNR and FQNEAQ (reference sequence). The V end was cut by 4 bases, the J end by 10 bases, with 14 bases between.

The rearrangement joins TRBV30 to TRBJ2-2; 9 bases agree with TRBD2. Trimming took 2 bases from V and 0 from J; bases not matched to a gene: 4. Germline V gene data show CDR1 as GTSNPN and CDR2 as SVGIG (reference sequence). This CDR3 comprises 16 residues. The CDR3 region is CAWSQQRGANTGELFF. The CDR3 nucleotides read TGTGCCTGGAGTCAGCAGCGGGGGGCGAACACCGGGGAGCTGTTTTTT.

V and J are TRBV6-5 and TRBJ1-2, with no clear D. The CDR3 covers 13 residues. Per germline, CDR1 MNHEY and CDR2 SVGAGI. Trimming took off 4 bases at V and 3 bases at J, with 9 bases between the two ends. The CDR3: CASSSLSDYGYTF. The CDR3 DNA reads as TGTGCCAGCAGTTCCCTGAGCGACTATGGCTACACCTTC.

The chain uses TRBV7-3 and TRBJ2-5; 8 nucleotides align to TRBD2. The CDR3 spans 17 residues. V shed 5 bases, J shed 4 bases, and the junction held 15 bases outside the gene matches. The germline V gene has CDR1 SGHTA and CDR2 FQGTGA. The CDR3 loop is CASSIRRAGGLRETQYF. The CDR3 DNA is TGTGCCAGCAGCATAAGGAGGGCGGGGGGCCTGCGAGAGACCCAGTACTTC.

The chain has TRBV7-9 and TRBJ1-1; 10 bases agree with TRBD1. The germline V gene has CDR1 SEHNR and CDR2 FQNEAQ (reference sequence). CDR3 length equals 15 residues. V lost 5 bases to trimming and J lost 2 bases; unmatched junction nucleotides: 5. The CDR3 DNA reads as TGTGCCAGCAGCCCTGGGACAGGGGTAAACACTGAAGCTTTCTTT. The encoded protein is CASSPGTGVNTEAFF.

This clone occurred once. This rearrangement joins TRBV6-1 to TRBJ2-7, with D hard to call. The CDR3 length is 13 residues. CDR1 is MNHNS, CDR2 SASEGT, per germline. V lost 0 bases, J lost 3 bases, and 6 bases lay in between. This CDR3 reads CASSEAADYEQYF. The CDR3 DNA reads TGTGCCAGCAGTGAAGCCGCAGACTACGAGCAGTACTTC.